The entry below describes one T cell receptor beta chain. The table came from immunoSEQ multiplex PCR; TCRdb's copy has only in-frame clones and leaves some out. The data show approximately 740,000 clones, about 92% seen once. The data were obtained in a study of shared clonotypes between healthy human individuals. V lost 2 bases to trimming and J lost 3 bases; unmatched junction nucleotides: 7. Germline V CDR1 and CDR2: SGHKS, YYEKEE (reference sequence). The CDR3 is 17 residues long. Positive CCR7 selection of CD45RO-negative cells yielded the naive CD8 cells, and terminally differentiated effector memory CD45RA+ cells were excluded.

The rearrangement joins TRBV5-5 to TRBJ2-5; 13 bases line up with TRBD2. The sequencing input was naive CD8+ T cells sorted from blood. This clonotype originated in a young man in good health. The CDR3, as DNA: TGTGCCAGCAGCTTCCCCGGACTAGCGGGAGCTAAAGAGACCCAGTACTTC. This sequence encodes CASSFPGLAGAKETQYF. Full variable domain (outside the CDR3, taken from reference TRBV5-5 and TRBJ2-5): DAGVTQSPTHLIKTRGQQVTLRCSPISGHKSVSWYQQVLGQGPQFIFQYYEKEERGRGNFPDRFSARQFPNYSSELNVNALLLGDSALYLCASSFPGLAGAKETQYFGPGTRLLVL.